This note documents a single T cell receptor beta chain sequence. Germline V CDR1 and CDR2: SGHNT, YYREEE (reference sequence). V lost 2 bases, J lost 5 bases, and 10 bases stayed unmatched. This CDR3 is 17 amino acids long. These data originate in a study of shared clonotypes between healthy human individuals. Profiled with immunoSEQ multiplex PCR; TCRdb holds only in-frame clones, not every one. The data contain some 240,000 clones, over 60% of them singletons. V and J are TRBV5-4 and TRBJ2-3; 11 nucleotides line up with TRBD2. This receptor was taken from a young man in good health. The sample consisted of memory CD4+ T cells sorted from blood. Noted subset: CD45RA-negative fraction. For the CDR3, the DNA is TGTGCCAGCAGCTTCGGGACTAGCGGAGCTGGGAGAGATACGCAGTATTTT. Translated: CASSFGTSGAGRDTQYF.